This entry lists 29 T cell receptor beta chains sequenced from one sample in a study of CD8 T cells in ankylosing spondylitis. TCRdb re-analysed the 5' RACE reads in MiXCR, keeping a single row per CDR3 protein. The data show 36,000 or so distinct CDR3 sequences, 13% seen once. Specimen: synovial fluid, either unsorted or a sorted T cell fraction (not recorded which). These receptor sequences come from a male donor with ankylosing spondylitis.

The V and J genes are TRBV19 and TRBJ2-1, with 9 bases that match TRBD1. V gave up 1 base and J gave up 7 bases; unmatched junction bases: 5. Germline loops: CDR1 LNHDA, CDR2 SQIVND (reference sequence). The CDR3 runs 15 residues. CDR3: CASSIGGTGWNEQFF. CDR3 bases: TGTGCCAGTAGTATAGGAGGGACAGGGTGGAATGAGCAGTTCTTC.

The chain joins TRBV6-1 to TRBJ2-6; D call uncertain. Germline V lookup: CDR1 MNHNS, CDR2 SASEGT. V lost 1 base and J 0 bases, leaving 4 bases between the germline ends. CDR3 length equals 15 residues. In DNA, the CDR3 is TGTGCCAGCAGTGAAGGAAGCTCTGGGGCCAACGTCCTGACTTTC. Its translation: CASSEGSSGANVLTF.

The chain is built from TRBV7-9 and TRBJ1-2; D is unclear. CDR3 length equals 13 residues. CDR1 is SEHNR, CDR2 FQNEAQ, per germline (reference sequence). The DNA for the CDR3 is TGTTTGCCGTCGCCTAAGATTAACTATGGCTACACCTTC. Protein product: CLPSPKINYGYTF.

This clonotype has more than one count but fewer than ten. The CDR3 loop is CASSYGDGGYGYTF. The DNA for the CDR3 is TGTGCCAGCAGCTATGGGGATGGTGGCTATGGCTACACCTTC. This chain links TRBV7-9 with TRBJ1-2; the D is unclear. Trimming cost V 4 bases and J 4 bases, with 13 bases left between them. Germline V CDR1 and CDR2: SEHNR, FQNEAQ (reference sequence). The CDR3 length is 14 residues.

This clonotype was seen repeatedly, ten times or more. The CDR3 sequence is CSARAPGSNYGYTF. DNA of the CDR3: TGCAGTGCTAGAGCCCCAGGGAGTAACTATGGCTACACCTTC. The genes are TRBV20-1 and TRBJ1-2; D may be TRBD1 (5 bases). V lost 1 base to trimming and J lost 1 base, with 10 bases between them. The CDR3 consists of 14 residues. Per germline, CDR1 DFQATT and CDR2 SNEGSKA (reference sequence).

The chain is built from TRBV7-8 and TRBJ1-2, with 8 bases lining up with TRBD1. There are 17 residues in the CDR3. Germline trimming cut 1 base from V and 4 bases from J; bases unmatched to any gene: 11. In germline, CDR1 is SGHVS, CDR2 FQNEAQ. CDR3 residues: CASSLVVRTGTTYGYTF. The DNA for the CDR3 is TGTGCCAGCAGCTTAGTGGTGAGGACAGGGACAACCTATGGCTACACCTTC.

This chain uses TRBV7-6 with TRBJ1-6, with TRBD1 matching 8 bases. Germline CDR1 is SGHVS and CDR2 is FNYEAQ. V was pared by 3 bases and J by 8 bases, with 3 bases of the junction left unmatched. CDR3 length: 14 amino acids. CDR3 sequence: CASSLTGEDSPLHF. CDR3 nucleotides: TGTGCCAGCAGCTTGACAGGGGAGGATTCACCCCTCCACTTT.

V and J are TRBV9 and TRBJ2-1; D possibly uses TRBD1 or TRBD2 (5 bases each). Looked up from germline, CDR1 is SGDLS and CDR2 is YYNGEE. This CDR3 has 19 residues. V lost 3 bases and J lost 1, with 23 bases in between. In nucleotides, the CDR3 is TGTGCCAGCAGCGCCACCGGGACCCCAACATTTTTTTCCTACAATGAGCAGTTCTTC. It encodes CASSATGTPTFFSYNEQFF.

Many counts were recorded for this clonotype. The chain recombines TRBV6-4 with TRBJ1-1, with TRBD1 matching over 7 bases. CDR3 length: 14 residues. Germline trimming cut 3 bases from V and 1 base from J; bases unmatched to any gene: 2. Germline V lookup: CDR1 MRHNA, CDR2 SNTAGT. In DNA form, the CDR3 reads TGTGCCAGCAGTGAAACAGGGGAGAACACTGAAGCTTTCTTT. Residues: CASSETGENTEAFF.

J is TRBJ2-3 and V is TRBV7-6; the match to TRBD2 covers 13 bases. Unmatched junction bases numbered 5, after V lost 5 bases and J lost 6 bases. Germline CDR1 reads SGHVS; CDR2 reads FNYEAQ. The CDR3 loop spans 15 amino acids. The CDR3 nucleotides are TGTGCCAGCAGCCCAAGGACTAGCGGGAGTGATACGCAGTATTTT. Its translation: CASSPRTSGSDTQYF.

This clonotype has ten or more counts. This chain uses TRBV7-9 with TRBJ1-2; a weak D match, TRBD1 (5 bases). The CDR3 length is 14 residues. The germline V gene encodes CDR1 SEHNR and CDR2 FQNEAQ (reference sequence). Trimming shortened V by 2 bases and J by 6 bases, and 13 bases separated the two germline ends. The CDR3 DNA reads TGTGCCAGCAGCTTACAGGGCCGGGGGGATGGCTACACCTTC. Translated: CASSLQGRGDGYTF.

The chain employs TRBV20-1 and TRBJ1-1; D is ambiguous. The V end was cut by 2 bases, the J end by 0 bases, with 10 bases between. Germline V lookup: CDR1 DFQATT, CDR2 SNEGSKA (reference sequence). The CDR3 spans 14 residues. The CDR3 sequence: CSARYGILNTEAFF. CDR3 coding DNA: TGCAGTGCTAGATACGGGATCTTGAACACTGAAGCTTTCTTT.

This clonotype was seen many times. The V gene is TRBV6-1, the J gene TRBJ2-6, with unresolved D. This CDR3 is 14 amino acids long. Per the germline V gene, CDR1 is MNHNS and CDR2 is SASEGT. Trimming left V 3 bases short and J 0 bases short, with 3 bases between. CDR3 region: CASSDNSGANVLTF. Here the CDR3 DNA reads TGTGCCAGCAGTGACAACTCTGGGGCCAACGTCCTGACTTTC.

This clonotype occurred a few times. The chain employs TRBV7-8 and TRBJ2-5, with D possibly being TRBD1 or TRBD2 (5 bases each). The CDR3 loop spans 16 amino acids. Germline V gene data show CDR1 as SGHVS and CDR2 as FQNEAQ. V was clipped by 1 base and J by 5 bases, with 17 bases between them. DNA for the CDR3: TGTGCCAGCAGCTTAGGGTGGGGGAAGATTTGGGAGACCCAGTACTTC. This translates into CASSLGWGKIWETQYF. Looking up the rest from reference TRBV7-8 and TRBJ2-5 gives the full variable domain: GAGVSQSPRYKVAKRGQDVALRCDPISGHVSLFWYQQALGQGPEFLTYFQNEAQLDKSGLPSDRFFAERPEGSVSTLKIQRTQQEDSAVYLCASSLGWGKIWETQYFGPGTRLLVL.

This clonotype was found many times. The chain employs TRBV14 and TRBJ2-3; D gene uncertain. Trimming removed 6 bases from V and 0 bases from J, with 13 bases in between. CDR1 is SGHDN and CDR2 is FVKESK in the germline V gene. The length of the CDR3 is 15 residues. The CDR3 bases are TGTGCCAGCAGACCCGGAACCTACAGCACAGATACGCAGTATTTT. This codes for CASRPGTYSTDTQYF.

This clonotype was seen more than once but under ten times. V is TRBV6-2 or TRBV6-3 and J is TRBJ2-7, with D perhaps matching TRBD1 (6 bases). The germline V gene has CDR1 MNHEY and CDR2 SVGEGT. The V end was cut by 4 bases, the J end by 3 bases, with 10 bases between. This CDR3 region has 13 residues. This CDR3 is CASSLTGIYEQYF. CDR3 DNA: TGTGCCAGCAGTTTAACAGGGATCTACGAGCAGTACTTC.

This clonotype has at least ten counts. DNA of the CDR3: TGTGCCAGCAGCGTAGGGGATAATCAGCCCCAGCATTTT. Its translation: CASSVGDNQPQHF. V gene TRBV9 combines with J gene TRBJ1-5; no definite D call. V gave up 0 bases and J gave up 4 bases, with 5 bases separating them. The CDR3 is made up of 13 amino acids. Germline V CDR1 and CDR2: SGDLS, YYNGEE.

The chain carries TRBV15 and TRBJ2-3, with D possibly matching TRBD1 (7 bases). V lost 0 bases and J 4 bases, leaving 8 bases between the germline ends. The CDR3 sequence is 14 residues long. Germline-derived CDR1 and CDR2 are LNHNV and YYDKDF (reference sequence). The CDR3 loop reads CATSRDRGADTQYF. CDR3 bases: TGTGCCACCAGCAGAGACAGGGGGGCAGATACGCAGTATTTT. The variable domain in full, with the rest retrieved from reference TRBV15 and TRBJ2-3, is DAMVIQNPRYQVTQFGKPVTLSCSQTLNHNVMYWYQQKSSQAPKLLFHYYDKDFNNEADTPDNFQSRRPNTSFCFLDIRSPGLGDTAMYLCATSRDRGADTQYFGPGTRLTVL.

This clonotype was found many times. DNA for the CDR3: TGTGCCAGCAGCCCCGGGACAGACTATCAGCCCCAGCATTTT. Translating it yields CASSPGTDYQPQHF. The V call is TRBV6-2 or TRBV6-3, the J call TRBJ1-5, with 7 bases matching TRBD1. Germline-derived CDR1 and CDR2 are MNHEY and SVGEGT. J gave up 5 bases and V 6 bases, and 7 bases lay outside the gene matches. This CDR3 spans 14 amino acids.

Only a few counts were recorded for this clonotype. The chain combines TRBV27 with TRBJ2-7, with D unresolved. The V and J ends lost 1 base and 0 bases respectively, with 7 bases between them. Germline V CDR1 and CDR2: MNHEY, SMNVEV (reference sequence). The length of the CDR3 is 14 residues. In DNA, the CDR3 is TGTGCCAGCAGTTTATTGGGCAACTCCTACGAGCAGTACTTC. Residues: CASSLLGNSYEQYF.

This clonotype was seen once. The chain has TRBV6-5 and TRBJ2-7; weak D call: TRBD1 (5 bases). CDR1 and CDR2 from the germline V gene are MNHEY and SVGAGI. The CDR3 has 13 amino acids. The ends were cut back, 2 bases at V and 3 bases at J, with 8 bases in the middle. This CDR3 reads CASSYQGFYEQYF. The CDR3 nucleotides are TGTGCCAGCAGTTACCAGGGTTTCTACGAGCAGTACTTC.

A few counts support this clonotype. The chain carries TRBV5-4 and TRBJ2-7; tentative D call: TRBD1 (5 bases). This CDR3 has 14 residues. The V end was cut by 5 bases, the J end by 2 bases, with 14 bases between. Germline CDR1 SGHNT, CDR2 YYREEE (reference sequence). CDR3 protein: CASSGHGAAYEQYF. CDR3 bases: TGTGCCAGCAGTGGGCATGGGGCGGCCTACGAGCAGTACTTC.

Only a few counts were recorded for this clonotype. The chain links TRBV7-2 to TRBJ2-7, with D perhaps being TRBD1 or TRBD2 (5 bases each). Between the trimmed V and J ends, which lost 0 bases and 2 bases, there was a span of 8 bases. The CDR3 runs 14 residues. Germline-derived CDR1 and CDR2 are SGHTA and FQGNSA. CDR3 in amino acids: CASSLAGATYEQYF. CDR3 DNA: TGTGCCAGCAGCTTAGCCGGGGCAACCTACGAGCAGTACTTC.

This sequence joins TRBV11-2 and TRBJ2-7; 12 bases fit TRBD2. The CDR3 runs to 19 residues. V gave up 1 base and J gave up 6 bases; unmatched junction bases: 16. CDR1 and CDR2 from the germline V gene are SGHAT and FQNNGV. Written as DNA, the CDR3 is TGTGCCAGCAGCTTAGTTTTGGGATCTAGCGGGAGGGCGGTTGTCGAGCAGTACTTC. Its translation: CASSLVLGSSGRAVVEQYF.

This chain connects TRBV28 to TRBJ2-1, with 9 bases aligning to TRBD2. J lost 6 bases, V lost 10 bases, and 10 bases had no gene match. The length of the CDR3 is 14 residues. Germline V gene data show CDR1 as MDHEN and CDR2 as SYDVKM. The CDR3 is CATKGLAIPNEQFF. The CDR3 nucleotides read TGTGCCACGAAAGGACTAGCGATTCCCAATGAGCAGTTCTTC.

This clonotype came up a few times. V usage is TRBV6-5 and J usage is TRBJ1-1; D is perhaps TRBD1 (5 bases). Germline values: CDR1 MNHEY, CDR2 SVGAGI. V shed 3 bases and J shed 0 bases, with 14 bases lying between them. The CDR3 has 16 amino acids. The CDR3 DNA follows: TGTGCCAGCAGTTATATTCAGGGTTTAATGAACACTGAAGCTTTCTTT. It specifies CASSYIQGLMNTEAFF.

The genes are TRBV28 and TRBJ2-1; 9 bases fit TRBD1. CDR1 is MDHEN and CDR2 is SYDVKM in the germline V gene. V shed 0 bases, J shed 8 bases, and the junction held 11 bases outside the gene matches. CDR3 length equals 17 residues. For the CDR3, the DNA is TGTGCCAGCAGTTTATGGACCGCGGGACAGGGTAACCATGAGCAGTTCTTC. Protein sequence: CASSLWTAGQGNHEQFF.

The V call is TRBV4-1, the J call TRBJ2-7; TRBD1 agrees at 7 bases. The CDR3 runs 14 residues. V shed 5 bases and J 2 bases; nucleotides not matched to a gene: 6. Germline values: CDR1 MGHRA, CDR2 YSYEKL. CDR3 bases: TGCGCCAGCAGCTACCGGGACAGTACCTACGAGCAGTACTTC. Translated, it gives CASSYRDSTYEQYF.

This clonotype was detected ten times or more. The genes are TRBV6-2 or TRBV6-3 and TRBJ2-2; D is unclear. The V and J ends lost 7 bases and 3 bases respectively, with 9 bases between them. The CDR3 loop spans 13 amino acids. Per germline, CDR1 MNHEY and CDR2 SVGEGT. CDR3 in amino acids: CASKALDTGELFF. The CDR3 bases are TGTGCCAGCAAGGCCCTCGACACCGGGGAGCTGTTTTTT.